The sequence of this TCR beta chain was determined in a study of post-analysis software for immune sequencing data. Study at large: Disease courses included relapsing-remitting, secondary progressive and progressive-relapsing multiple sclerosis. Overall study findings and caveats: Under the F measure, samples that were prepared in one batch clustered strongly together. Relative to controls, patients with multiple sclerosis showed significantly lower normalized Chao1 diversity. Patients used about five TRBV segments, including TRBV5-6, TRBV5-1 and TRBV20-1, more often than controls.

CDR1 and CDR2 from the germline V gene are SGHTA and FQGTGA. Trimming cost V 4 bases and J 1 base; bases outside gene matches: 4. This CDR3 contains 14 residues. The table lists this clonotype with a few counts. Its antigen remains unknown. TCR beta libraries were prepared from cDNA with unique molecular identifiers. Some 500,000 cDNA molecules were obtained per 1 to 10 million input T cells. A single record per CDR3 protein comes from TCRdb applying MiXCR to the PCR reads. The data contain about 430,000 distinct CDR3 sequences, about 39% of them singletons. This TCR was recovered from a girl aged 2-10 years with multiple sclerosis. The sequenced material came from blood. The chain joins TRBV7-3 to TRBJ2-7; TRBD2 matches at 7 bases. CDR3 protein: CASSSRTSSYEQYF. The CDR3 DNA sequence: TGTGCCAGCAGCTCCCGGACTAGTTCCTACGAGCAGTACTTC.